Sequencing of this T cell receptor beta chain was carried out in a study of CD4 T cell repertoires in COVID-19 (dated by TCRdb to the early 2020s). Concerning the study at large: To analyze cross-reactivity, CFSE-low cells were expanded with IL-2 for 10 days and then labeled again and restimulated with spike proteins from other coronaviruses. The study characterized naturally processed CD4+ T cell responses to SARS-CoV-2 spike and nucleoprotein in COVID-19-recovered individuals, using TCR Vbeta sequencing to assess clonal composition. In three recovered individuals, the TCR Vbeta repertoire of SARS-CoV-2-reactive T cells was analyzed at the subset level. Study-wide conclusions, independent of this receptor: Between about 7 and 28% of SARS-CoV-2 clonotypes were also detected in secondary cultures stimulated with SARS-CoV and/or HKU1 spike, a finding consistent with cross-reactivity. Several of the most expanded SARS-CoV-2-reactive clonotypes were found to be shared between two or all three memory subsets, suggesting intraclonal diversification.

From a lookup of the germline V gene (reference sequence), CDR1 and CDR2 are DFQATT and SNEGSKA. The CDR3 holds 11 amino acids from the cysteine to the phenylalanine. The read is trimmed to its CDR3 DNA, 33 bases read in frame from base 1. V drops 6 bases and J drops 0 bases, leaving 5 bases in between. The library came from the immunoSEQ multiplex PCR assay. The original pipeline was this. Repertoire overlap between subsets was quantified using the Chao-Jaccard similarity index and counts of shared clonotypes. TCRdb provides this immuneACCESS table in a form limited to in-frame rearrangements. Some clones are lacking; in checked studies, under half of them reflect an unresolved V gene, and why the rest are absent is not known. Clonal size and the V and J genes are those of that table, whereas D and trimming came from the DNA. The table for this sample lists more than 65,000 clones; approximately 83% of them were counted only once. The ten largest account for roughly 0.6% of the sample.

The sample's time point, from its label and the paper: sample from a COVID-19-recovered individual after infection. The donors were patients who had recovered from mild-to-severe COVID-19. Memory T cell samples that were not cultured were sequenced immediately after ex vivo isolation. From peripheral blood mononuclear cells, the researchers isolated CD4+ total memory, central memory, effector memory and circulating T follicular helper cells. This clone was picked up a small number of times. What this receptor recognizes is not known. Base qualities are not recorded, but no much larger clone differs from it by a single base.

Recombination linked TRBV20-1 to TRBJ2-5; no D segment can be confidently identified. Sequencing used CD4+ T cells from peripheral blood, obtained after recovery from COVID-19. This TCR was recovered from a human donor who had COVID-19. The CDR3 region: CSAQHQETQYF. The DNA sequence is as follows: TGCAGTGCCCAACACCAAGAGACCCAGTACTTC.